The 18 T cell receptor beta chains given below trace back to one sample, sequenced in a study of cytomegalovirus exposure and HLA in healthy donors. 60 Vbeta and 13 Jbeta primers were used in PCR. Profiling relied on immunoSEQ multiplex PCR, and the TCRdb table lists in-frame clones only, not all of them. The sample lists roughly 110,000 clones; more than 70% were seen once. The sample consisted of PBMCs. The source of these receptors is a man aged 18 to 29 in good health and CMV-seronegative.

For this clone: At the DNA level, this CDR3 is encoded by other sequences in the same sample as well. CDR3 nucleotides: TGTGCCAGCAGCTTGGGAGGCGGCCGCACAGATACGCAGTATTTT. Residues: CASSLGGGRTDTQYF. The gene calls are TRBV5-4 and TRBJ2-3; D is uncertain. This CDR3 has 15 amino acids. Germline values: CDR1 SGHNT, CDR2 YYREEE (reference sequence). The V end lost 0 bases, the J end lost 1 base, and 9 bases lay between the germline ends. Full variable domain (rest looked up from reference TRBV5-4 and TRBJ2-3): ETGVTQSPTHLIKTRGQQVTLRCSSQSGHNTVSWYQQALGQGPQFIFQYYREEENGRGNFPPRFSGLQFPNYSSELNVNALELDDSALYLCASSLGGGRTDTQYFGPGTRLTVL.

This clone turned up a few times. The chain couples TRBV28 to TRBJ2-7, with 10 nucleotides matching TRBD2. The germline V gene encodes CDR1 MDHEN and CDR2 SYDVKM. The length of the CDR3 is 14 residues. The trim removed 6 bases at V and 3 bases at J, leaving 5 bases unmatched. This chain's CDR3 is CASRTSGRLYEQYF. CDR3 coding DNA: TGTGCCAGCAGGACTAGCGGGCGCCTCTACGAGCAGTACTTC.

The chain joins TRBV20-1 to TRBJ2-7; D remains ambiguous. Germline CDR1 reads DFQATT; CDR2 reads SNEGSKA (reference sequence). CDR3 length equals 10 residues. V gave up 5 bases and J gave up 3 bases, with 5 bases separating them. The CDR3 sequence: CSAQNYEQYF. The DNA for the CDR3 is TGCAGTGCTCAAAACTACGAGCAGTACTTC.

The chain joins TRBV5-1 to TRBJ2-7, with 7 bases that match TRBD1. The junction had 17 bases not matched to a gene; V was cut back by 7 bases and J by 4 bases. Germline V gene data show CDR1 as SGHRS and CDR2 as YFSETQ. CDR3 length equals 16 residues. CDR3 nucleotide sequence: TGCGCCAGCGGCCCACCCGGACGGACAGGCAGGTACGAGCAGTACTTC. Its protein is CASGPPGRTGRYEQYF.

V gene TRBV4-2 combines with J gene TRBJ2-5; 9 nucleotides line up with TRBD2. Losses at the gene ends were 8 bases for V and 4 bases for J; bases not matched to a gene: 8. Per the germline V gene, CDR1 is LGHNA and CDR2 is YNFKEQ. This CDR3 has 14 amino acids. The CDR3 is CASGDIAGAETQYF. CDR3 in DNA: TGTGCCAGCGGAGACATAGCGGGGGCAGAGACCCAGTACTTC.

The chain joins TRBV6-5 to TRBJ2-5; maybe TRBD2 (5 bases). The length of the CDR3 is 15 residues. V was cut by 2 bases and J by 5 bases, with 15 bases left in between. Germline-derived CDR1 and CDR2 are MNHEY and SVGAGI. CDR3 sequence (DNA): TGTGCCAGCAGTTACGGCGAGACTATGATCGAGACCCAGTACTTC. Its translation is CASSYGETMIETQYF.

As concerns this clone: One end of the junction varies from germline; a read error may be responsible. The chain carries TRBV19 and TRBJ2-3, with D possibly being TRBD2 (6 bases). Germline V gene sequence: CDR1 LNHDA, CDR2 SQIVND (reference sequence). The CDR3 extends over 15 amino acids. In DNA, the CDR3 is TGTGCCAGTAGGATAGCGGTAACTAGCACAGATACGCAGTATTTT. This encodes CASRIAVTSTDTQYF.

The V call is TRBV5-4, the J call TRBJ2-3; 7 bases are a match to TRBD1. V was clipped by 3 bases and J by 8 bases; unmatched bases: 6. Germline lookup yields CDR1 SGHNT and CDR2 YYREEE (reference sequence). The CDR3 spans 13 residues. The chain's CDR3 is CASSSADRVTQYF. The DNA of the CDR3 is TGTGCCAGCAGCTCGGCAGACAGGGTTACGCAGTATTTT. Variable domain in full (rest from reference TRBV5-4 and TRBJ2-3): ETGVTQSPTHLIKTRGQQVTLRCSSQSGHNTVSWYQQALGQGPQFIFQYYREEENGRGNFPPRFSGLQFPNYSSELNVNALELDDSALYLCASSSADRVTQYFGPGTRLTVL.

V usage is TRBV11-2 and J usage is TRBJ2-2, with 11 bases that match TRBD2. Germline-derived CDR1 and CDR2 are SGHAT and FQNNGV. The length of the CDR3 is 15 residues. V shed 2 bases, J shed 5 bases, and the junction held 1 base outside the gene matches. The CDR3 sequence is CASSLLAGGTGELFF. CDR3 sequence (DNA): TGTGCCAGCAGCTTATTAGCGGGGGGGACCGGGGAGCTGTTTTTT.

The J gene is TRBJ1-5, the V gene TRBV19; 7 nucleotides agree with TRBD1. The V gene's germline CDR1 is LNHDA and CDR2 SQIVND (reference sequence). The CDR3 has 15 residues. V lost 5 bases to trimming and J lost 2 bases; unmatched junction nucleotides: 6. The CDR3 coding sequence is TGTGCCAGTAGTGTACAGGGGACTCGCAATCAGCCCCAGCATTTT. Translating gives CASSVQGTRNQPQHF.

This clone was detected only once. V and J are TRBV9 and TRBJ1-6; no firm D call. There are 17 residues in the CDR3. Trimming cost V 0 bases and J 0 bases, with 10 bases left between them. The V gene's germline CDR1 is SGDLS and CDR2 YYNGEE. The CDR3 region has the DNA TGTGCCAGCAGCGTAGGTGGGAGGCCCTCCTATAATTCACCCCTCCACTTT. This gives the protein CASSVGGRPSYNSPLHF.

The chain employs TRBV10-3 and TRBJ1-1; D possibly corresponds to TRBD1 (6 bases). The V gene lost 5 bases and the J gene lost 0 bases, with 13 bases spanning the gap. The germline CDR1 and CDR2 sequences are ENHRY and SYGVKD. The CDR3 has 15 amino acids. In nucleotides, the CDR3 is TGTGCCATCAGTCTGGACAGCTTGCTGAACACTGAAGCTTTCTTT. Protein sequence: CAISLDSLLNTEAFF.

This chain links TRBV11-2 with TRBJ1-1, with TRBD1 as a possible D gene (5 bases). Trimming cost V 1 base and J 0 bases, with 12 bases left between them. This CDR3 region has 16 residues. Germline V gene data show CDR1 as SGHAT and CDR2 as FQNNGV. The CDR3 here is CASSLVGVNMNTEAFF. Written as DNA, the CDR3 is TGTGCCAGCAGCTTAGTAGGGGTCAACATGAACACTGAAGCTTTCTTT. Complete variable domain (other parts from reference TRBV11-2 and TRBJ1-1): EAGVAQSPRYKIIEKRQSVAFWCNPISGHATLYWYQQILGQGPKLLIQFQNNGVVDDSQLPKDRFSAERLKGVDSTLKIQPAKLEDSAVYLCASSLVGVNMNTEAFFGQGTRLTVV.

This clone was found once. The gene calls are TRBV10-3 and TRBJ2-2; maybe TRBD1 (5 bases). This CDR3 is 14 amino acids long. V was clipped by 11 bases and J by 3 bases, with 16 bases between them. Germline assignment: CDR1 ENHRY and CDR2 SYGVKD. CDR3 coding DNA: TGTGCCGGACGGACATCTACTGACACCGGGGAGCTGTTTTTT. Translating gives CAGRTSTDTGELFF.

The chain joins TRBV4-3 to TRBJ1-3, with D perhaps TRBD1 (5 bases). The CDR3 is made up of 14 amino acids. Germline V lookup: CDR1 LGHNA, CDR2 YSLEER. V dropped 1 base and J dropped 3 bases, with 7 bases sitting between them. The CDR3 nucleotides are TGCGCCAGCAGCCAAGTGGGGGGTGGAAACACCATATATTTT. Translating it yields CASSQVGGGNTIYF.

Points on this clone: Other DNA sequences from this sample encode an identical CDR3 as well. This chain joins TRBV29-1 and TRBJ1-2, with 7 bases identical to TRBD1. Germline CDR1 SQVTM, CDR2 ANQGSEA. J lost 3 bases, V lost 4 bases, and 11 bases had no gene match. The length of the CDR3 is 15 residues. The CDR3 DNA is TGCAGCGTTGTGACAGGGTCGTTTTTGGACTATGGCTACACCTTC. Translating it yields CSVVTGSFLDYGYTF.

This clone was seen a single time. CDR3 residues: CASSDGGRKSKQYF. For the CDR3, the DNA is TGTGCCAGCAGCGATGGGGGGAGGAAGTCGAAGCAGTACTTC. The chain combines TRBV5-6 with TRBJ2-5, with D tentatively TRBD2 (6 bases). This CDR3 is 14 amino acids long. Trimming stripped 4 bases from V and 11 bases from J, with 21 bases between. The germline V gene has CDR1 SGHDT and CDR2 YYEEEE.

This clone was counted a single time. The rearrangement uses TRBV9 and TRBJ2-7; 9 bases align to TRBD1. Losses at the gene ends were 3 bases for V and 7 bases for J; bases not matched to a gene: 8. The germline gives CDR1 SGDLS, CDR2 YYNGEE. The CDR3 runs to 14 residues. CDR3 residues: CASSATQGAREQYF. CDR3 in DNA: TGTGCCAGCAGCGCGACACAGGGGGCGAGGGAGCAGTACTTC.